The 10 T cell receptor beta chains given below trace back to one sample, sequenced in a study of metastatic and nonmetastatic thyroid tumors. Thyroid surgery took place with no prior treatment in any patient. MiXCR was used by TCRdb to re-call the PCR reads. The sample has around 35,000 clones, about 15% seen once. The sequenced sample was blood. All receptors come from a female donor with papillary thyroid cancer or a benign thyroid nodule (not recorded which). Some clones in this sample may be carry-over from other donors' samples.

This clone was found many times. A much larger clone differs by one base, so this may be a read error. The same CDR3 arises from other DNA sequences in this sample as well. The V call is TRBV7-2, the J call TRBJ2-5; no clear D. Germline-derived CDR1 and CDR2 are SGHTA and FQGNSA. CDR3 length: 14 residues. With 5 bases removed from V and 4 bases from J, the gap between germline ends came to 14 bases. The CDR3 protein is CASSPGPAGETQYF. CDR3 DNA: TGTGCCAGCAGCCCTGGGCCGGCCGGAGAGACCCAGTACTTC.

This clone showed up many times. The chain combines TRBV7-9 with TRBJ1-5, with TRBD1 matching over 8 bases. The CDR3 runs to 15 residues. V shed 5 bases and J 3 bases; nucleotides not matched to a gene: 6. Germline-derived CDR1 and CDR2 are SEHNR and FQNEAQ (reference sequence). The CDR3 DNA reads as TGTGCCAGCAGCGACGGACAGGGCTTCAATCAGCCCCAGCATTTT. This sequence encodes CASSDGQGFNQPQHF.

This clone was counted between two and nine times. CDR3 in DNA: TGTGCCAGCATCTTCTCTGGAGGGGGCCCCCCCCCTCATGGCTACACCTTC. Protein: CASIFSGGGPPPHGYTF. The genes are TRBV28 and TRBJ1-2; 7 bases are a match to TRBD1. J lost 6 bases, V lost 7 bases, and 20 bases had no gene match. This CDR3 is 17 amino acids long. Germline V lookup: CDR1 MDHEN, CDR2 SYDVKM.

This clone appeared many times. The rearrangement links TRBV20-1 to TRBJ2-2; D gene uncertain. V was trimmed by 3 bases and J by 2 bases, leaving 10 bases between them. The CDR3 has 14 amino acids. Per germline, CDR1 DFQATT and CDR2 SNEGSKA (reference sequence). The chain's CDR3 is CSASKTVNTGELFF. The CDR3 DNA reads as TGCAGTGCTAGTAAAACTGTAAACACCGGGGAGCTGTTTTTT.

This clone has ten or more counts. Germline and junction disagree at one end, which may indicate a read error. The V gene is TRBV9, the J gene TRBJ1-2, with D hard to call. The length of the CDR3 is 13 residues. CDR1 is SGDLS, CDR2 YYNGEE, per germline. The CDR3 is CASSVGRNSAGSF. Written as DNA, the CDR3 is TGTGCCAGCAGCGTAGGAAGGAACTCCGCCGGTTCCTTC.

This clone was counted ten times or more. V usage is TRBV20-1 and J usage is TRBJ2-3; D gene ambiguous. V was shortened by 6 bases and J by 0 bases, with 13 bases between the two germline ends. Germline assignment: CDR1 DFQATT and CDR2 SNEGSKA (reference sequence). The CDR3 loop spans 14 amino acids. The CDR3 nucleotides read TGCAGTGCAGAATCAAGGGTCAGCACAGATACGCAGTATTTT. This encodes CSAESRVSTDTQYF.

The chain links TRBV30 to TRBJ2-7, with TRBD1 identical over 9 bases. Per the germline V gene, CDR1 is GTSNPN and CDR2 is SVGIG (reference sequence). The length of the CDR3 is 13 residues. J was trimmed by 2 bases and V by 1 base; bases with no gene match: 0. CDR3 protein: CAWSGDRAYEQYF. CDR3 nucleotide sequence: TGTGCCTGGAGTGGGGACAGGGCCTACGAGCAGTACTTC.

This clone was seen a handful of times. V usage is TRBV9 and J usage is TRBJ2-2; possibly TRBD1 for D (5 bases). Germline lookup yields CDR1 SGDLS and CDR2 YYNGEE. The CDR3 sequence is 17 residues long. The V end was cut by 4 bases, the J end by 7 bases, with 23 bases between. The CDR3 nucleotides read TGTGCCAGCAGCCCCTTCACCGTGGGGCAGGGTGGCGGGGAGCTGTTTTTT. Protein product: CASSPFTVGQGGGELFF.

V is TRBV6-2 or TRBV6-3 and J is TRBJ1-4; D remains unclear. The CDR3 spans 14 residues. In germline, CDR1 is MNHEY, CDR2 SVGEGT. V lost 1 base, J lost 5 bases, and 8 bases lay in between. The CDR3 spells CASSYWTENEKLFF. CDR3 DNA: TGTGCCAGCAGTTACTGGACGGAAAATGAAAAACTGTTTTTT.

In its sample, this clone was seen many times. The chain uses TRBV2 and TRBJ1-2, with D perhaps TRBD1 (6 bases). The CDR3 spans 14 residues. The germline V gene has CDR1 SNHLY and CDR2 FYNNEI. The V end was cut by 10 bases, the J end by 4 bases, with 19 bases between. The DNA for the CDR3 is TGTGCCACTACACAACAGGGAGGGACCTATGGCTACACCTTC. Translated: CATTQQGGTYGYTF.